This paragraph reports one T cell receptor (beta chain). Seattle-derived patients entered the study during active infection and were followed longitudinally. The CDR3 is 17 amino acids. The germline V and J ends were trimmed by 2 bases and 0 bases, with 14 bases remaining between them. Germline V gene lookup returns CDR1 ENHRY and CDR2 SYGVKD. The record originates from a study of blood T cell repertoires in COVID-19. Study background: Italy, Spain and the United States were the sources of the convalescent and acute COVID-19 samples.

Profiled with immunoSEQ multiplex PCR; TCRdb holds only in-frame clones, not every one. The sample includes 250,000 to 400,000 clones, about nine tenths of them seen just once. The sequence was collected from a woman under 40 with COVID-19, enrolled during active disease. The chain uses TRBV10-3 and TRBJ2-1; D might be TRBD2 (6 bases). The sequencing input was peripheral blood. CDR3 region: CAISELSRRGSYNEQFF. The CDR3 nucleotides are TGTGCCATCAGTGAGCTTTCCCGGCGGGGCTCCTACAATGAGCAGTTCTTC.